Below are 12 T cell receptor beta chains sequenced from a single sample in a study of T cell repertoires in cytomegalovirus infection. TCRdb reprocessed the reads via MiXCR and lists one record per CDR3 protein. The sample yields about 330,000 distinct CDR3 sequences, around a tenth seen once. Sequenced: PBMCs. All receptors derive from a human donor in good health (CMV status not recorded). Some clones in this sample may be carry-over from other donors' samples.

In this sample, this clonotype turned up many times. The chain uses TRBV7-8 and TRBJ2-7; maybe TRBD2 (6 bases). The V gene's germline CDR1 is SGHVS and CDR2 FQNEAQ. The CDR3 totals 14 residues. The V gene lost 4 bases and the J gene lost 3 bases, with 13 bases spanning the gap. The CDR3 bases are TGTGCCAGCAGCTATAGCTTGGGGGGCTACGAGCAGTACTTC. Its translation is CASSYSLGGYEQYF. Full variable domain (rest looked up from reference TRBV7-8 and TRBJ2-7): GAGVSQSPRYKVAKRGQDVALRCDPISGHVSLFWYQQALGQGPEFLTYFQNEAQLDKSGLPSDRFFAERPEGSVSTLKIQRTQQEDSAVYLCASSYSLGGYEQYFGPGTRLTVT.

This clonotype came up a few times. This rearrangement joins TRBV28 to TRBJ2-7; TRBD1 aligns across 7 bases. The CDR3 is 13 amino acids. Per the germline V gene, CDR1 is MDHEN and CDR2 is SYDVKM. The V gene end was trimmed by 9 bases and the J gene end by 4 bases; junction bases not matched to a gene: 9. The CDR3 sequence is CASRQTGLYEQYF. In nucleotides, the CDR3 is TGTGCCAGTCGACAGACAGGGCTTTACGAGCAGTACTTC.

This clonotype came up many times. This rearrangement joins TRBV7-2 to TRBJ2-7; TRBD2 agrees at 8 bases. This CDR3 spans 14 amino acids. Germline CDR1 SGHTA, CDR2 FQGNSA. Trimming at V came to 5 bases and at J to 2 bases, leaving 5 bases not matched to a gene. The CDR3 DNA reads TGTGCCAGCAGCCATACTAGCGGACCCTACGAGCAGTACTTC. It translates to CASSHTSGPYEQYF.

This clonotype was observed a handful of times. The V gene is TRBV7-2, the J gene TRBJ2-1; 13 nucleotides agree with TRBD2. Germline V gives CDR1 SGHTA, CDR2 FQGNSA. The CDR3 is 20 residues long. V gave up 2 bases and J gave up 4 bases; unmatched junction bases: 14. DNA of the CDR3: TGTGCCAGCAGCTTAATCTTTTCCCGACTGGGACTAGCGGGATACAATGAGCAGTTCTTC. The encoded protein is CASSLIFSRLGLAGYNEQFF.

The V gene is TRBV28, the J gene TRBJ2-2; the D is unclear. Trimming cost V 5 bases and J 9 bases, with 16 bases left between them. CDR3 length: 14 residues. The germline CDR1 and CDR2 sequences are MDHEN and SYDVKM. The DNA for the CDR3 is TGTGCCAGCAGTCCGGACGCAGGAACCCGGGAGCTGTTTTTT. Translating it yields CASSPDAGTRELFF.

The rearrangement links TRBV2 to TRBJ2-6; D is perhaps TRBD2 (6 bases). Trimming shortened V by 7 bases and J by 0 bases, and 13 bases separated the two germline ends. Per germline, CDR1 SNHLY and CDR2 FYNNEI. This CDR3 region has 16 residues. DNA for the CDR3: TGTGCCAGCAAAGGAGGGGTCGGCTCTGGGGCCAACGTCCTGACTTTC. Encoded protein: CASKGGVGSGANVLTF.

V and J are TRBV6-5 and TRBJ2-7; 7 nucleotides line up with TRBD1. The CDR3 has 16 amino acids. V gave up 5 bases and J gave up 2 bases; unmatched junction bases: 12. Germline V gene sequence: CDR1 MNHEY, CDR2 SVGAGI. The CDR3 here is CASSRHRGRGAYEQYF. CDR3 sequence (DNA): TGTGCCAGCAGTAGACACAGGGGAAGAGGGGCCTACGAGCAGTACTTC.

V and J are TRBV19 and TRBJ2-7; either TRBD1 or TRBD2 may fit D (5 bases each). Between the trimmed V and J ends, which lost 3 bases and 3 bases, there was a span of 12 bases. The CDR3 length is 14 residues. Germline assignment: CDR1 LNHDA and CDR2 SQIVND (reference sequence). The CDR3 reads CASSMGRDVYEQYF. CDR3 nucleotides: TGTGCCAGTAGTATGGGCAGGGACGTCTACGAGCAGTACTTC.

This clonotype was seen ten or more times. This rearrangement joins TRBV7-8 to TRBJ1-6; weak D call: TRBD1 (5 bases). This CDR3 has 15 amino acids. Germline V CDR1 and CDR2: SGHVS, FQNEAQ. Deletions cut 5 bases from V and 7 bases from J, with 15 bases between. CDR3 loop: CASSPLGTTNSPLHF. CDR3 in DNA: TGTGCCAGCAGCCCACTCGGGACTACGAATTCACCCCTCCACTTT.

This chain uses TRBV5-1 with TRBJ2-7; 7 positions agree with TRBD2. The CDR3 is 13 residues long. Germline lookup yields CDR1 SGHRS and CDR2 YFSETQ. The junction had 4 bases not matched to a gene; V was cut back by 1 base and J by 6 bases. The CDR3 DNA is TGCGCCAGCAGCTTGCGGGAGGCATCCGAGCAGTACTTC. This encodes CASSLREASEQYF.

CDR3 sequence reads: CSASLEGRDTQYF. The CDR3, as DNA: TGCAGTGCTTCCCTAGAGGGCCGGGATACGCAGTATTTT. The V and J genes are TRBV20-1 and TRBJ2-3, with D maybe TRBD2 (5 bases). This CDR3 has 13 amino acids. From germline, CDR1 is DFQATT and CDR2 SNEGSKA (reference sequence). The germline V and J ends were trimmed by 5 bases and 6 bases, with 15 bases remaining between them.

This clonotype was picked up a small number of times. V and J are TRBV5-1 and TRBJ2-1; D is unclear. The length of the CDR3 is 12 residues. CDR1 SGHRS and CDR2 YFSETQ come from the germline V gene. V lost 1 base, J lost 7 bases, and 6 bases lay in between. The CDR3 region has the DNA TGCGCCAGCAGCTTGTGGAATAATGAGCAGTTCTTC. Amino acids: CASSLWNNEQFF.